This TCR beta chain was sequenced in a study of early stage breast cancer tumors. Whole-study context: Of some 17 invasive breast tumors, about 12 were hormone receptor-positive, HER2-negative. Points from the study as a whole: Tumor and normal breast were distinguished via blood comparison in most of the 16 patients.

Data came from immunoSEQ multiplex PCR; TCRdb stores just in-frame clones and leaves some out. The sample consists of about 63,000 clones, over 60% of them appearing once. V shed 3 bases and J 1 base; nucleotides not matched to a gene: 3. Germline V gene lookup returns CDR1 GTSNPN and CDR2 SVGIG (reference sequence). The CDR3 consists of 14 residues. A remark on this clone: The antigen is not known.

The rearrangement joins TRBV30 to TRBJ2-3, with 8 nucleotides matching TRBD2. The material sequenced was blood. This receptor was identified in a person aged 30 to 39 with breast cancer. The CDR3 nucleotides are TGTGCCTGGAGCACTAGCGGAGGCACAGATACGCAGTATTTT. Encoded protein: CAWSTSGGTDTQYF. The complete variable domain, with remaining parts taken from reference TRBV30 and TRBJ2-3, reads SQTIHQWPATLVQPVGSPLSLECTVEGTSNPNLYWYRQAAGRGLQLLFYSVGIGQISSEVPQNLSASRPQDRQFILSSKKLLLSDSGFYLCAWSTSGGTDTQYFGPGTRLTVL.